This TCR beta chain was profiled in a study of cytomegalovirus exposure and HLA in healthy donors. Study outcomes and limitations: Later findings reportedly placed an Asian-associated ancestry cluster below the approximately 670-donor mean for N-insertions.

A multiplex PCR was run with 60 Vbeta primers and 13 Jbeta primers. Sequenced by immunoSEQ multiplex PCR; TCRdb stores in-frame clones only, minus some. The sample has some 150,000 clones; almost 80% are singletons. In regard to this clone: What it binds is not known.

CDR1 is SGHTA and CDR2 is FQGNSA in the germline V gene. CDR3 length: 15 residues. V lost 0 bases, J lost 5 bases, and 10 bases lay in between. Sequencing used PBMCs. The chain is built from TRBV7-2 and TRBJ2-2; the D gene is possibly TRBD2 (5 bases). The receptor was derived from a woman under 40 in good health and CMV-seronegative. Here the CDR3 reads CASSLAGIGTGELFF. The CDR3, as DNA: TGTGCCAGCAGCTTAGCCGGGATTGGAACCGGGGAGCTGTTTTTT.